The 21 T cell receptor beta chains presented below share a single source sample, sequenced in a study of regulatory T cells in long-lasting Graves disease. Investigators prepared the TCR beta libraries by applying iRepertoire HTBI primers and Arm-PCR of CDR3 regions. MiXCR, run by TCRdb on the multiplex PCR reads, gives a single entry per CDR3 protein. This table has some 500,000 distinct CDR3 sequences, roughly 14% appearing once. As to time point: newly diagnosed GD, antithyroid drugs for less than 3 months. RNA isolated from PBMCs was used to make the TCR library. The same data also went into a second study, on T cells in Graves' hyperthyroidism and ophthalmopathy.

The source material was peripheral blood mononuclear cells (PBMCs), sampled at new diagnosis, from a patient treated with antithyroid drugs. The source of these receptors is a man aged 25 to 40 with Graves disease.

At least ten counts were recorded for this clonotype. The J gene is TRBJ2-2, the V gene TRBV12-3 or TRBV12-4, with D maybe TRBD2 (6 bases). Trimming took 0 bases from V and 5 from J, leaving 10 bases between them. This CDR3 comprises 15 residues. The DNA for the CDR3 is TGTGCCAGCAGTTTAGCTCGCGCGGGAACCGGGGAGCTGTTTTTT. Translated: CASSLARAGTGELFF.

The table lists this clonotype with many counts. V and J are TRBV12-3 or TRBV12-4 and TRBJ2-3; 10 nucleotides match TRBD2. With 5 bases clipped from V and 3 bases from J, the junction kept 5 bases outside the gene matches. The CDR3 covers 15 residues. The CDR3 loop reads CASSTSSGSTDTQYF. CDR3 nucleotide sequence: TGTGCCAGCAGTACCTCTAGCGGGAGTACAGATACGCAGTATTTT.

This clonotype was seen many times. The chain is built from TRBV12-5 and TRBJ2-3; D remains ambiguous. The germline V and J ends were trimmed by 2 bases and 5 bases, with 5 bases remaining between them. The CDR3 loop spans 12 amino acids. Germline V gene lookup returns CDR1 LGHNT and CDR2 FRNRAP. The CDR3 spells CASGLMVDTQYF. The CDR3 bases are TGTGCTAGTGGTTTGATGGTAGATACGCAGTATTTT.

This clonotype has ten or more counts. V gene TRBV7-9 combines with J gene TRBJ2-3, with D tentatively TRBD2 (5 bases). Deletions cut 5 bases from V and 2 bases from J, with 17 bases between. Germline V gene sequence: CDR1 SEHNR, CDR2 FQNEAQ (reference sequence). This CDR3 contains 16 residues. CDR3 sequence reads: CASSPTIPDLTDTQYF. The CDR3 coding sequence is TGTGCCAGCAGCCCGACTATCCCAGACCTCACAGATACGCAGTATTTT.

This clonotype was observed at least ten times. The chain combines TRBV27 with TRBJ1-1; no definite D call. Germline V CDR1 and CDR2: MNHEY, SMNVEV (reference sequence). The germline V and J ends were trimmed by 3 bases and 1 base, with 15 bases remaining between them. CDR3 length: 16 amino acids. CDR3 residues: CASSFYSSLGNTEAFF. The CDR3 nucleotides read TGTGCCAGCAGTTTCTATTCTAGTCTGGGGAACACTGAAGCTTTCTTT.

Notes on this clonotype: This clone may be a read error of a much larger clone one base away. The chain employs TRBV19 and TRBJ1-2; D call uncertain. This CDR3 comprises 15 residues. In germline, CDR1 is LNHDA, CDR2 SQIVND (reference sequence). Between the trimmed V and J ends, which lost 0 bases and 4 bases, there was a span of 12 bases. The CDR3 region is CASSIDLMAAYGYTF. As DNA, the CDR3 is TGTGCCAGTAGTATAGATCTGATGGCAGCCTATGGCTACACCTTC.

This clonotype showed up just a few times. The chain recombines TRBV9 with TRBJ2-3; D perhaps matches TRBD1 (6 bases). The CDR3 covers 15 residues. Germline assignment: CDR1 SGDLS and CDR2 YYNGEE. V lost 1 base and J lost 2, with 11 bases in between. Here the CDR3 reads CASSVQDSNTDTQYF. The CDR3 DNA reads as TGTGCCAGCAGCGTACAGGACAGCAACACAGATACGCAGTATTTT. Full variable domain (remainder filled in from reference TRBV9 and TRBJ2-3): DSGVTQTPKHLITATGQRVTLRCSPRSGDLSVYWYQQSLDQGLQFLIQYYNGEERAKGNILERFSAQQFPDLHSELNLSSLELGDSALYFCASSVQDSNTDTQYFGPGTRLTVL.

The table lists this clonotype with many counts. The J gene is TRBJ2-7, the V gene TRBV6-2 or TRBV6-3, with a weak D call TRBD2 (6 bases). CDR1 is MNHEY and CDR2 is SVGEGT in the germline V gene. Between the trimmed V and J ends, which lost 5 bases and 5 bases, there was a span of 16 bases. The CDR3 runs to 14 residues. The chain's CDR3 is CASSPRIWGDEQYF. The CDR3 region has the DNA TGTGCCAGCAGTCCCCGGATCTGGGGGGACGAGCAGTACTTC.

This clonotype was seen repeatedly, ten times or more. The chain is built from TRBV10-3 and TRBJ2-1, with TRBD2 matching over 11 bases. Germline V CDR1 and CDR2: ENHRY, SYGVKD. CDR3 length equals 15 residues. The junction had 12 bases not matched to a gene; V was cut back by 9 bases and J by 8 bases. This CDR3 reads CAIRETSGSLHEQFF. CDR3 in DNA: TGTGCCATAAGAGAAACTAGCGGGAGTCTCCATGAGCAGTTCTTC.

This clonotype was counted at least ten times. The V gene is TRBV5-1, the J gene TRBJ2-7; unclear D gene. The germline CDR1 and CDR2 sequences are SGHRS and YFSETQ. V was pared by 2 bases and J by 6 bases, with 9 bases between. The CDR3 sequence is 12 residues long. For the CDR3, the DNA is TGCGCCAGCAGCTTCAACACTATCGAGCAGTACTTC. Protein product: CASSFNTIEQYF.

This clonotype came up many times. The chain employs TRBV5-1 and TRBJ2-7, with D maybe TRBD1 (6 bases). V was pared by 1 base and J by 7 bases, with 12 bases between. From germline, CDR1 is SGHRS and CDR2 YFSETQ. CDR3 size: 13 residues. The CDR3 coding sequence is TGCGCCAGCAGCTTGCCGAACAGGGTGGAGCAGTACTTC. It encodes CASSLPNRVEQYF.

The sample holds many counts of this clonotype. V is TRBV11-3 and J is TRBJ2-3; TRBD2 matches 7 bases. Germline-derived CDR1 and CDR2 are SGHNT and YENEEA. The CDR3 length is 15 residues. V gave up 3 bases and J gave up 4 bases; unmatched junction bases: 7. The CDR3 spells CASSLAGDLADTQYF. CDR3 coding DNA: TGTGCCAGCAGCTTGGCGGGAGATCTTGCAGATACGCAGTATTTT.

In its sample, this clonotype was seen many times. The gene calls are TRBV12-3 or TRBV12-4 and TRBJ1-1, with TRBD1 identical over 9 bases. The ends lost 6 bases at V and 2 bases at J; junction bases unmatched: 7. This CDR3 region has 15 residues. The CDR3 here is CASRGGQGGNTEAFF. The CDR3 coding sequence is TGTGCCAGCAGAGGGGGACAGGGTGGAAACACTGAAGCTTTCTTT.

Many counts were recorded for this clonotype. The chain recombines TRBV5-1 with TRBJ2-1; D possibly corresponds to TRBD1 (6 bases). Germline CDR1 and CDR2: SGHRS and YFSETQ. The germline V and J ends were trimmed by 4 bases and 7 bases, with 18 bases remaining between them. The CDR3 is 15 residues long. The CDR3 DNA reads TGCGCCAGCAGCCTCCGGGACAAAGTCCATAATGAGCAGTTCTTC. It codes for CASSLRDKVHNEQFF.

This clonotype was picked up many times. The chain employs TRBV11-2 and TRBJ2-1; a possible D gene is TRBD2 (6 bases). From germline, CDR1 is SGHAT and CDR2 FQNNGV. This CDR3 has 16 amino acids. V was shortened by 4 bases and J by 9 bases, with 22 bases between the two germline ends. The CDR3 sequence: CASSSVRGPVRGEQFF. CDR3 DNA sequence: TGTGCCAGCAGCTCAGTGCGGGGCCCCGTGAGGGGTGAGCAGTTCTTC.

J is TRBJ2-2 and V is TRBV24-1; TRBD1 is a possible D gene (5 bases). The CDR3 is made up of 15 amino acids. The V end lost 10 bases, the J end lost 0 bases, and 14 bases lay between the germline ends. CDR1 is KGHDR, CDR2 SFDVKD, per germline. The CDR3 sequence: CATEIGHTNTGELFF. CDR3 nucleotides: TGTGCCACAGAGATAGGACATACGAACACCGGGGAGCTGTTTTTT.

This clonotype was observed at least ten times. The V call is TRBV5-1, the J call TRBJ2-1; D is uncertain. Deletions cut 0 bases from V and 0 bases from J, with 10 bases between. The CDR3 is made up of 16 amino acids. Looked up from germline, CDR1 is SGHRS and CDR2 is YFSETQ. CDR3 loop: CASSLAEWDSYNEQFF. As DNA, the CDR3 is TGCGCCAGCAGCTTGGCCGAATGGGACTCCTACAATGAGCAGTTCTTC.

In its sample, this clonotype was seen a few times. The chain is built from TRBV7-9 and TRBJ1-1; D unclear. The CDR3 runs to 13 residues. Germline V CDR1 and CDR2: SEHNR, FQNEAQ (reference sequence). Trimming pared 2 bases from V and 10 bases from J, leaving 14 bases between. The CDR3 region is CASSLPGSRGAFF. The DNA of the CDR3 is TGTGCCAGCAGCTTACCGGGGAGCCGGGGAGCTTTCTTT.

The chain carries TRBV24-1 and TRBJ2-2; D possibly matches TRBD1 or TRBD2 (5 bases each). Germline lookup yields CDR1 KGHDR and CDR2 SFDVKD. The CDR3 loop spans 14 amino acids. V dropped 0 bases and J dropped 5 bases, with 6 bases sitting between them. CDR3 DNA sequence: TGTGCCACCAGTGATTTGGGGGGTACCGGGGAGCTGTTTTTT. It yields the protein CATSDLGGTGELFF.

This clonotype showed up many times. The V call is TRBV12-3 or TRBV12-4, the J call TRBJ1-5; 10 bases align to TRBD1. The length of the CDR3 is 15 residues. V shed 6 bases and J 4 bases; nucleotides not matched to a gene: 6. The CDR3 here is CASSLRQGANQPQHF. The CDR3 coding sequence is TGTGCCAGCAGCCTTCGACAGGGGGCTAATCAGCCCCAGCATTTT.

This clonotype was observed many times. This chain uses TRBV5-1 with TRBJ2-7; 7 positions agree with TRBD2. This CDR3 is built from 15 residues. Germline loops: CDR1 SGHRS, CDR2 YFSETQ. With 0 bases clipped from V and 2 bases from J, the junction kept 5 bases outside the gene matches. The DNA for the CDR3 is TGCGCCAGCAGCTTGGCAGCGGGGTCCGCCTACGAGCAGTACTTC. This sequence encodes CASSLAAGSAYEQYF.